This T cell receptor beta chain was sequenced in a study of cytomegalovirus exposure and HLA in healthy donors. PCR was performed using 60 Vbeta and 13 Jbeta primers. TCRdb's table, derived via immunoSEQ multiplex PCR, lists solely in-frame clones and lacks some. The sample carries over 150,000 clones, 70% to 80% recorded once. On this clone itself: Its specificity is unknown.

Nominally healthy donors provided the samples, though records likely missed some immune exposures. Study-level points and caveats: The study labeled 150 to 200 TCR beta chains cytomegalovirus-associated. The classifier reportedly diagnosed cytomegalovirus status with high sensitivity and specificity. By a later analysis, the bulk of CMV-associated TCR beta chains appeared HLA-restricted.

The source of this sequence is a man aged 30-40 years in good health and CMV-seronegative. Sequencing input: PBMCs.

Here the CDR3 DNA reads TGCGCCAGCAGCCAGAACCCGACCGGGAATGAGCAGTTCTTC. This gives the protein CASSQNPTGNEQFF. The rearrangement links TRBV4-3 to TRBJ2-1; D is ambiguous. Between the trimmed V and J ends, which lost 3 bases and 7 bases, there was a span of 13 bases. The CDR3 contains 14 residues. The V gene's germline CDR1 is LGHNA and CDR2 YSLEER.